This T cell receptor beta chain was recorded in a study of CD8+CD57+ T cells in acquired aplastic anemia. CDR1 is SGHDN, CDR2 FVKESK, per germline. V was shortened by 4 bases and J by 4 bases, with 10 bases between the two germline ends. The CDR3 consists of 13 residues. Study findings and constraints: Found in both controls and patients were approximately 31 CD8+ CDR3 sequences.

The patients chosen for sequencing had shown expansion of CD8+CD57+ cells (detected by flow cytometry). This clonotype is deemed medium-sized. What it recognizes is unknown. CDR3 and TCR beta VDJ profiling relied on a genomic DNA template. TCRdb ran MiXCR on the reads and lists one entry per CDR3 protein. The table shows 150,000 to 200,000 distinct CDR3 sequences, with around 47% occurring only once. The sequenced material came from sorted CD4+, CD8+, or CD8+CD57+ T cells (not recorded which) from PBMCs. The chain couples TRBV14 to TRBJ1-1, with TRBD1 as a possible D gene (6 bases). This clonotype was obtained from a human donor with aplastic anemia. This chain's CDR3 is CASSLRGGTEAFF. For the CDR3, the DNA is TGTGCCAGCAGCCTTCGAGGGGGCACTGAAGCTTTCTTT. Complete variable domain (other parts from reference TRBV14 and TRBJ1-1): EAGVTQFPSHSVIEKGQTVTLRCDPISGHDNLYWYRRVMGKEIKFLLHFVKESKQDESGMPNNRFLAERTGGTYSTLKVQPAELEDSGVYFCASSLRGGTEAFFGQGTRLTVV.